These T cell receptor beta chains were read from a single sample in a study of blood T cell repertoires in COVID-19. The assay was immunoSEQ multiplex PCR, and TCRdb's table has in-frame clones only and misses some. Found here are about 200,000 clones, over 60% of them singletons; the top ten hold less than 7%. Material for sequencing was peripheral blood. The receptors come from a woman in her 70s with acute or convalescent COVID-19. Each CDR3 is given with its conserved first and last residue. D genes are given only for firm matches. Only some rows state a clone size, as once, few, many or a class for expanded clones.

D gene	V gene	clone size	CDR3 length	J gene	CDR3 DNA	CDR3 protein
-	TRBV7-2	-	15	TRBJ1-3	TGTGCCAGCAGCTCCAGGGCCGGCGGAGGAAACACCATATATTTT	CASSSRAGGGNTIYF
TRBD1	TRBV28	-	17	TRBJ1-2	TGTGCCAGCAGTTCATCTACTGGACAGGGGGCAGGCTATGGCTACACCTTC	CASSSSTGQGAGYGYTF
-	TRBV19	-	15	TRBJ2-7	TGTGCCAGTAGTATATGGCCGGGACAAGACTACGAGCAGTACTTC	CASSIWPGQDYEQYF
TRBD2	TRBV5-1	few	15	TRBJ2-1	TGCGCCAGCAGCTTGGGGACTAGCGGGCTCAATGAGCAGTTCTTC	CASSLGTSGLNEQFF
-	TRBV10-3	-	16	TRBJ1-1	TGTGCCATCAGTGAGGGGCAGGGGTACATGAACACTGAAGCTTTCTTT	CAISEGQGYMNTEAFF
-	TRBV24-1	once	14	TRBJ2-6	TGTGCCACCAGTGACTCCTCTGGGGCCAACGTCCTGACTTTC	CATSDSSGANVLTF
TRBD1	TRBV19	many	16	TRBJ1-6	TGTGCCAGCTCAACAGGGGGTAGCTCCTATAATTCACCCCTCCACTTT	CASSTGGSSYNSPLHF
TRBD2	TRBV24-1	few	19	TRBJ2-2	TGTGCCACCAGTGATCCGGGACTAGCGGGAGGGCCGGACACCGGGGAGCTGTTTTTT	CATSDPGLAGGPDTGELFF
TRBD1	TRBV18	-	15	TRBJ1-1	TGTGCCAGCTCAAATACAGGGGACATGAACACTGAAGCTTTCTTT	CASSNTGDMNTEAFF
-	TRBV5-6	-	16	TRBJ1-5	TGTGCCAGCAGCTCGTGGACAGATTTTAGCAATCAGCCCCAGCATTTT	CASSSWTDFSNQPQHF
TRBD2	TRBV3-1/TRBV3-2	-	16	TRBJ2-5	TGTGCCAGCAGCCTTAGGACTAGCGGGAGTGTAGAGACCCAGTACTTC	CASSLRTSGSVETQYF
TRBD1	TRBV27	few	15	TRBJ1-4	TGTGCCAGCAGCCGAAACACGGACAGGGCCGAAAAACTGTTTTTT	CASSRNTDRAEKLFF
TRBD1	TRBV18	few	14	TRBJ1-2	TGTGCCAGCTTTCCGGGACAGGGGTCGGATGGCTACACCTTC	CASFPGQGSDGYTF
-	TRBV11-2	-	15	TRBJ1-3	TGTGCCAGCAGCTTAGAAGCCGGTTCTGGAAACACCATATATTTT	CASSLEAGSGNTIYF
TRBD2	TRBV5-1	-	16	TRBJ2-7	TGCGCCAGCAGCTTGGAAGTGCTAGCGGGACTTTACGAGCAGTACTTC	CASSLEVLAGLYEQYF
-	TRBV28	-	14	TRBJ1-4	TGTGCCAGCAGTTTACGACAGATGAATGAAAAACTGTTTTTT	CASSLRQMNEKLFF
TRBD1	TRBV29-1	-	14	TRBJ2-1	TGCAGCGTTGATGGGGGACAGGGGCCCAATGAGCAGTTCTTC	CSVDGGQGPNEQFF
TRBD2	TRBV19	-	16	TRBJ2-5	TGTGCCAGTAGTCAGACTAGCGGGAGGGCCGGAGAGACCCAGTACTTC	CASSQTSGRAGETQYF
TRBD1	TRBV28	-	15	TRBJ1-4	TGTGCCAGCAGTTCCCGGGACAGCCTTAATGAAAAACTGTTTTTT	CASSSRDSLNEKLFF
-	TRBV27	-	13	TRBJ1-1	TGTGCCAGCAGTTTACGGACCGGGGTTGAAGCTTTCTTT	CASSLRTGVEAFF